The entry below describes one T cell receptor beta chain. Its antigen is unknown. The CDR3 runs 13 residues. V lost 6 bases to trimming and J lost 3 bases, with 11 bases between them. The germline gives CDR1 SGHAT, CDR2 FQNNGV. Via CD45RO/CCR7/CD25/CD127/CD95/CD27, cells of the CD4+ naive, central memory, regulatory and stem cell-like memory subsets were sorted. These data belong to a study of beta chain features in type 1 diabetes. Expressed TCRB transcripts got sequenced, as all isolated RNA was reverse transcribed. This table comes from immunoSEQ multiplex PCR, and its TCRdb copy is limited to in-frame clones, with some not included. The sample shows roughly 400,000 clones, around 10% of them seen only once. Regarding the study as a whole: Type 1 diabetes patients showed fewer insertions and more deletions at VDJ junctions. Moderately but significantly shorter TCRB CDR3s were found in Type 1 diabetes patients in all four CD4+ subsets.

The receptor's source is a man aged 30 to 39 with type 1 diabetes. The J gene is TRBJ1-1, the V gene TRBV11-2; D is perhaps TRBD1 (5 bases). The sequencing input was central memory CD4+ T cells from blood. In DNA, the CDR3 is TGTGCCAGCAGGGTACAGGAGGACACTGAAGCTTTCTTT. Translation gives CASRVQEDTEAFF.